Listed here is a single T cell receptor beta chain. The CDR3 is made up of 19 amino acids. Trimming cost V 2 bases and J 5 bases; bases outside gene matches: 18. Germline CDR1 SGHVS, CDR2 FQNEAQ. These data originate in a study of CD8+CD57+ T cells in acquired aplastic anemia. Template material for TCR beta VDJ and CDR3 profiling consisted of genomic DNA. TCRdb analysed the reads with MiXCR anew, one entry per CDR3 protein. Here the sample spans 250,000 to 350,000 distinct CDR3 sequences, approximately 55% being singletons. The V gene is TRBV7-8, the J gene TRBJ2-3; 8 positions agree with TRBD1. The sequence derives from a human donor with severe aplastic anemia or a healthy control (not recorded which). What was sequenced was sorted CD4+, CD8+, or CD8+CD57+ T cells (not recorded which) from PBMCs. CDR3 sequence: CASSLSITFMTGVGDTQYF. In DNA form, the CDR3 reads TGTGCCAGCAGCTTATCTATTACCTTTATGACAGGGGTGGGAGATACGCAGTATTTT.